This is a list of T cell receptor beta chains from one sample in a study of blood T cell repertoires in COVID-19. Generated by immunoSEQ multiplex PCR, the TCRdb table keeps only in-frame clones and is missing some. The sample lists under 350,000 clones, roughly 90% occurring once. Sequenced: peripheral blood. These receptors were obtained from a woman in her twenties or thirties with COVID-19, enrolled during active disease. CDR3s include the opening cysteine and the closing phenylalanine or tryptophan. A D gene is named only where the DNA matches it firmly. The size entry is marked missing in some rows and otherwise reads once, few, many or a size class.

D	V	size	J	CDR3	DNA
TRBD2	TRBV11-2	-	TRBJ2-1	CASSAPGTSFEQFF	TGTGCCAGCAGCGCCCCCGGGACTAGTTTTGAGCAGTTCTTC
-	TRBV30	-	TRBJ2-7	CAWSVGTGISYEQYF	TGTGCCTGGAGTGTAGGCACAGGGATTTCGTACGAGCAGTACTTC
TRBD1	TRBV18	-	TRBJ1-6	CASSDRQGDNSPLHF	TGTGCCAGCTCAGACAGACAGGGGGATAATTCACCCCTCCACTTT
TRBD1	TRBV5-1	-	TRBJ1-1	CATRTGENTEAFF	TGCGCCACACGGACAGGGGAAAACACTGAAGCTTTCTTT
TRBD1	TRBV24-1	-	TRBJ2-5	CATSDPGTAEETQYF	TGTGCCACCAGTGACCCTGGGACAGCCGAAGAGACCCAGTACTTC
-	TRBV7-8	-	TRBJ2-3	CASSLNFGDTQYF	TGTGCCAGCAGCTTGAATTTCGGTGATACGCAGTATTTT
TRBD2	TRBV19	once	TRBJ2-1	CASSLLTSGPYNEQFF	TGTGCCAGTAGTCTCCTTACTAGCGGGCCTTACAATGAGCAGTTCTTC
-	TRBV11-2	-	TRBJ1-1	CASSSRDAFF	TGTGCCAGCAGCTCCCGGGATGCTTTCTTT
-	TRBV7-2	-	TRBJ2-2	CASSLGGFNTGELFF	TGTGCCAGCAGCTTAGGTGGCTTTAACACCGGGGAGCTGTTTTTT
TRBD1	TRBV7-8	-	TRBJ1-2	CASSLGGTAANYGYTF	TGTGCCAGCAGCTTAGGTGGGACAGCAGCTAACTATGGCTACACCTTC
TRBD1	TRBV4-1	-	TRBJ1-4	CASSHGQGSEKLFF	TGCGCCAGCAGCCATGGACAGGGCTCTGAAAAACTGTTTTTT
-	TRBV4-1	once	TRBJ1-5	CASSQVRDIPANQPQHF	TGCGCCAGCAGCCAGGTCCGGGACATTCCAGCAAATCAGCCCCAGCATTTT
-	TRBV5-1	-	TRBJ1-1	CASSLSTPNTEAFF	TGCGCCAGCAGCTTGTCGACACCGAACACTGAAGCTTTCTTT
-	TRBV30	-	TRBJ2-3	CAWSPSVAGDTQYF	TGTGCCTGGAGCCCGTCGGTGGCGGGAGATACGCAGTATTTT
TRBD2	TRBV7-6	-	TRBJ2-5	CASSLGIGTSGGWETQYF	TGTGCCAGCAGCTTAGGGATTGGGACTAGCGGGGGATGGGAGACCCAGTACTTC
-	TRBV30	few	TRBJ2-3	CAWRGRGANTDTQYF	TGTGCCTGGAGGGGACGGGGGGCCAACACAGATACGCAGTATTTT
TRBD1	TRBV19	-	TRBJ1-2	CASRLGQGDGYTF	TGTGCCAGTAGATTAGGACAGGGTGATGGCTACACCTTC
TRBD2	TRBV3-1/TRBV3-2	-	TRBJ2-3	CASSQTSGAPPEAQYF	TGTGCCAGCAGCCAGACTAGCGGGGCCCCCCCCGAGGCGCAGTATTTT